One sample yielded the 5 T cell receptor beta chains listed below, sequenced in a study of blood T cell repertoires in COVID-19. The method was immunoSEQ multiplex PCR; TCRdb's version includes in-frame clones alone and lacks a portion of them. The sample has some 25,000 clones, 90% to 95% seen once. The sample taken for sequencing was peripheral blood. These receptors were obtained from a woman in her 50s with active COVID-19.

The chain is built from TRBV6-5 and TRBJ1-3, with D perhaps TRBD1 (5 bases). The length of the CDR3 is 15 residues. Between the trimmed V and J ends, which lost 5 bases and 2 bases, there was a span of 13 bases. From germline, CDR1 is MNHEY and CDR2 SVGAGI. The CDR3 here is CASSPRVGAGNTIYF. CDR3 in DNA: TGTGCCAGCAGTCCCCGGGTAGGGGCTGGAAACACCATATATTTT.

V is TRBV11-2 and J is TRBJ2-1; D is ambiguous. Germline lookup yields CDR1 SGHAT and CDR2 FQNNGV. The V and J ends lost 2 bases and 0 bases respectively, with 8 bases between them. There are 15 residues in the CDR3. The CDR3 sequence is CASSLMESSYNEQFF. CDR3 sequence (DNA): TGTGCCAGCAGCTTAATGGAGAGCTCCTACAATGAGCAGTTCTTC.

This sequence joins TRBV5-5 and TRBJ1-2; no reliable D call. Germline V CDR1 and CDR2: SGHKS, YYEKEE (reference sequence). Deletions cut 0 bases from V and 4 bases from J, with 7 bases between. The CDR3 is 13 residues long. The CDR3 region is CASSLDIIYGYTF. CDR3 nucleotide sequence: TGTGCCAGCAGCTTGGACATTATCTATGGCTACACCTTC.

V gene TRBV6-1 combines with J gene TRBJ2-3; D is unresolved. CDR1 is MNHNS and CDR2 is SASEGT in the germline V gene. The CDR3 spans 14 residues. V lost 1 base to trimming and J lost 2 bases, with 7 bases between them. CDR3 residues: CASSEDLFTDTQYF. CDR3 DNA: TGTGCCAGCAGTGAAGACTTATTCACAGATACGCAGTATTTT.

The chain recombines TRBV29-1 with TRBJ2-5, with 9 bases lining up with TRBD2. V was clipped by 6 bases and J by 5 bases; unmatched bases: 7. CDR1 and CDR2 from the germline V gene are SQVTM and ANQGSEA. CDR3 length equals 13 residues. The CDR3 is CSVGGLAAETQYF. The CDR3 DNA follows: TGCAGCGTCGGGGGACTAGCCGCTGAGACCCAGTACTTC.